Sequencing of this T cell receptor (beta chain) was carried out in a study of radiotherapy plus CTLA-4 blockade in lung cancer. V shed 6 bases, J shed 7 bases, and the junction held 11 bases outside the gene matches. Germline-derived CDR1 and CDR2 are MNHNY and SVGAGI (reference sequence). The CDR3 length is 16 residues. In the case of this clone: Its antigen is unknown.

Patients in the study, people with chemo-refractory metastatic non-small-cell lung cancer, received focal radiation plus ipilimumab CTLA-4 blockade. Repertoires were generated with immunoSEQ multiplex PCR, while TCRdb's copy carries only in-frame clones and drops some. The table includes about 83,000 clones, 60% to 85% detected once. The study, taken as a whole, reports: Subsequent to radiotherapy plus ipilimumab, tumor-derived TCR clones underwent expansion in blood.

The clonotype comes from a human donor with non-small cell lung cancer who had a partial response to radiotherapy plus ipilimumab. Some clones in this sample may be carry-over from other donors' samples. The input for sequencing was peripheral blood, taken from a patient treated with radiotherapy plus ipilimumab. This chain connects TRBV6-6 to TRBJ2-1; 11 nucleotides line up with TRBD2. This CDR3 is CASRRTSGFQGNEQFF. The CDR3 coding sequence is TGTGCCAGCAGAAGGACTAGCGGGTTTCAAGGAAATGAGCAGTTCTTC.